The 5 T cell receptor beta chains in this list originate from one sample, sequenced in a study of blood T cell repertoires in COVID-19. TCRdb's table, derived via immunoSEQ multiplex PCR, lists solely in-frame clones and lacks some. The table lists some 57,000 clones, over 85% of them singletons, with roughly 5.2% in the top ten. The specimen sequenced was peripheral blood. The receptor source for this set is a human donor in a cohort sampled during active COVID-19.

This chain uses TRBV19 with TRBJ1-4, with 12 bases fitting TRBD1. V shed 4 bases and J 6 bases; nucleotides not matched to a gene: 12. Germline V gene sequence: CDR1 LNHDA, CDR2 SQIVND (reference sequence). CDR3 length: 18 residues. CDR3 amino acids: CASSTRNPGQGAYEKLFF. CDR3 nucleotides: TGTGCCAGTAGTACCAGGAACCCGGGACAGGGGGCTTATGAAAAACTGTTTTTT.

As DNA, the CDR3 is TGTGCCAGCAGCTTAGAGGGGGGAGGGGCCTACGAGCAGTACTTC. This translates into CASSLEGGGAYEQYF. The rearrangement joins TRBV7-8 to TRBJ2-7, with a tentative D call TRBD2 (7 bases). V dropped 1 base and J dropped 2 bases, with 12 bases sitting between them. This CDR3 is built from 15 residues. Germline CDR1 reads SGHVS; CDR2 reads FQNEAQ.

The chain uses TRBV6-2 or TRBV6-3 and TRBJ1-3; no firm D call. V lost 6 bases to trimming and J lost 2 bases, with 14 bases between them. The CDR3 sequence is 15 residues long. The germline gives CDR1 MNHEY, CDR2 SVGEGT. CDR3 loop: CASSHPGGTGNTIYF. The CDR3 nucleotides read TGTGCCAGCAGCCACCCCGGCGGTACTGGAAACACCATATATTTT.

The chain is built from TRBV7-3 and TRBJ1-1; D remains unclear. This CDR3 region has 13 residues. In germline, CDR1 is SGHTA, CDR2 FQGTGA. V shed 5 bases and J shed 1 base, with 8 bases lying between them. In DNA, the CDR3 is TGTGCCAGCAGCACCCACACGAACACTGAAGCTTTCTTT. It specifies CASSTHTNTEAFF.

This clone was recorded once. The chain couples TRBV3-1 (or the pseudogene TRBV3-2) to TRBJ2-3; no firm D call. Germline values: CDR1 LGHDT, CDR2 YNNKEL (reference sequence). This CDR3 is 14 amino acids long. V was shortened by 3 bases and J by 1 base, with 8 bases between the two germline ends. The DNA of the CDR3 is TGTGCCAGCAGCCATGGCTTCGGCACAGATACGCAGTATTTT. It translates to CASSHGFGTDTQYF.